Listed below are T cell receptor beta chains from one sample, sequenced in a study of T-cell reconstitution after alpha-beta-depleted transplantation in children. MiXCR, run by TCRdb on the PCR reads, gives a single entry per CDR3 protein. The profile shows hundreds of thousands of distinct CDR3 sequences, around 15% of them singletons. The sequencing used PBMCs, mostly from graft donor cells, collected 360 days after TCRalphabeta/CD19-depleted stem cell transplant. Every receptor here comes from a boy under two years old who had a stem cell transplant for Wiskott-Aldrich syndrome, so the T cells may come from the graft donor. Both conserved end residues are part of each CDR3. The D gene is left open where the match is weak. Clone size appears in some rows only: once, few, many, or a class for an expanded clone.

V	size	J	D	DNA	CDR3
TRBV12-2	NA	TRBJ2-1	NA	TGTGCAAGTCGCGACAGGGGAACCTACAATGAGCAGTTCTTC	CASRDRGTYNEQFF
TRBV24-1	NA	TRBJ2-2	NA	TGTGCCACCAGTGATTTCTCTACGGTCCCGAACACCGGGGAGCTGTTTTTT	CATSDFSTVPNTGELFF
TRBV4-2	few	TRBJ2-5	NA	TGTGCCAGCAGCCAAGATCGGGGCGGACCGCAAGAGACCCAGTACTTC	CASSQDRGGPQETQYF
TRBV12-3/TRBV12-4	few	TRBJ2-5	NA	TGTGCCAGCACCCTTAGTGAGGATCCCGAAGAGACCCAGTACTTC	CASTLSEDPEETQYF
TRBV7-2	once	TRBJ2-1	TRBD2	TGTGCCAGCAGCTTAGCGGGAGGGCCCATTTTC	CASSLAGGPIF
TRBV6-2/TRBV6-3	few	TRBJ2-1	NA	TGTGCCAGCAGTTACTTTGGTACTACCTACAATGAGCAGTTCTTC	CASSYFGTTYNEQFF
TRBV7-9	few	TRBJ1-2	NA	TGTGCCGGCGAATTAGCTAACTATGGCTACACCTTC	CAGELANYGYTF
TRBV12-3/TRBV12-4	few	TRBJ2-3	NA	TGTGCCAGCAGTTTTACATCAGATACGCAGTATTTT	CASSFTSDTQYF
TRBV3-1	NA	TRBJ1-4	NA	TGTGCCAGCAGCCACGGGACGGCTGAAAAACTGTTTTTT	CASSHGTAEKLFF
TRBV7-9	many	TRBJ2-1	NA	TGTGCCAGCAGCTTAGCGATTGGACTCCTCAATGAGCAGTTCTTC	CASSLAIGLLNEQFF
TRBV9	NA	TRBJ2-3	TRBD2	TGTGCCAGCAGCCGAGTAGCGGGGGGTAGCACAGATACGCAGTATTTT	CASSRVAGGSTDTQYF
TRBV20-1	NA	TRBJ2-7	NA	TGCAGTGCTAGAACCCCGTTGCCGGGGCGCAGCTCCTACGAGCAGTACTTC	CSARTPLPGRSSYEQYF
TRBV4-3	NA	TRBJ2-3	TRBD2	TGCGCCAGCAGCCAAGATCCGAAGGTAGCGGGAGCCGATACGCAGTATTTT	CASSQDPKVAGADTQYF
TRBV7-8	NA	TRBJ1-1	NA	TGTGCCAGCAGCTCCTTTACAGGATCGAACACTGAAGCTTTCTTT	CASSSFTGSNTEAFF
TRBV20-1	NA	TRBJ2-2	NA	TGCAGTGCTAGGCAAAGTCCGACCGGGGAGCTGTTTTTT	CSARQSPTGELFF
TRBV18	NA	TRBJ2-1	TRBD2	TGTGCCAGCTCACCGCTAGCGGGTCTACACGGCAATGAGCAGTTCTTC	CASSPLAGLHGNEQFF
TRBV29-1	many	TRBJ1-5	NA	TGCAGCGCCTCGGACGGGAGCAATCAGCCCCAGCATTTT	CSASDGSNQPQHF
TRBV7-9	NA	TRBJ2-1	NA	TGTGCCAGCAGCTTAGCGGGGGTATACAATGAGCAGTTCTTC	CASSLAGVYNEQFF
TRBV7-9	NA	TRBJ2-1	NA	TGTGCCAGCAGCTTAGCGCGAGAGAGGAATGAGCAGTTCTTC	CASSLARERNEQFF
TRBV21-1	few	TRBJ2-2	NA	TGTGCCAGCAAGATAAGTGCGGGATCGACCCCCGGGGAGCTGTTTTTT	CASKISAGSTPGELFF
TRBV12-3/TRBV12-4	NA	TRBJ2-7	TRBD2	TGTGCCAGCACCTCCGGGACTAGGGGCTACGAGCAGTACTTC	CASTSGTRGYEQYF
TRBV18	many	TRBJ2-3	TRBD2	TGTGCCAGCTCCCGCAGGACGGGGCGGGGGGCCCCATCTACGCAGTATTTT	CASSRRTGRGAPSTQYF
TRBV7-8	few	TRBJ2-2	TRBD2	TGTGCCAGCAGCCGGACTAGCGGGGACACCGGGGAGCTGTTTTTT	CASSRTSGDTGELFF
TRBV5-1	few	TRBJ2-3	TRBD1	TGCGCCAGCAGCTTGGGAGCGGCAGGGGGCGACACAGATACGCAGTATTTT	CASSLGAAGGDTDTQYF
TRBV5-1	few	TRBJ2-7	NA	TGCGCCAGCAGCTTGCATGGGGGTTTCCCCTACGAGCAGTACTTC	CASSLHGGFPYEQYF
TRBV5-1	many	TRBJ2-7	NA	TGCGCCAGCAGCTTGGGACTACCCTACGAGCAGTACTTC	CASSLGLPYEQYF
TRBV7-8	few	TRBJ2-1	NA	TGTGCCAGCAGCTTACGACGAGACGGGAGTTACAATGAGCAGTTCTTC	CASSLRRDGSYNEQFF
TRBV7-9	NA	TRBJ2-2	NA	TGTGCCAGCAGCCCCATCGGGAGTAAGAACACCGGGGAGCTGTTTTTT	CASSPIGSKNTGELFF
TRBV7-9	NA	TRBJ2-3	NA	TGTGCCAGCAGCCTGACAGGATCGGGCACAGATACGCAGTATTTT	CASSLTGSGTDTQYF